The sequence of this T cell receptor (beta chain) was determined in a study of shared T cell receptors in the human thymus. The table came from immunoSEQ multiplex PCR; TCRdb's copy has only in-frame clones and leaves some out. Of 700,000 to 750,000 clones in the sample, around 85% were seen once. Trimming took 4 bases from V and 4 from J; bases not matched to a gene: 14. The length of the CDR3 is 19 residues. Looked up from germline, CDR1 is SNHLY and CDR2 is FYNNEI. The data also belong to a second study, concerning human thymus T cells. That publication notes: Corrective heart surgery yielded resections, and these provided the thymus tissue.

Sequenced material: thymocytes. The clonotype comes from a girl less than two years old with a congenital heart defect. J is TRBJ2-6 and V is TRBV2, with TRBD1 identical over 9 bases. The CDR3, as DNA: TGTGCCAGCAGTGTTATCAACAGGGGGCTGAAACCCGGGGCCAACGTCCTGACTTTC. It encodes CASSVINRGLKPGANVLTF. Looking up the rest from reference TRBV2 and TRBJ2-6 gives the full variable domain: EPEVTQTPSHQVTQMGQEVILRCVPISNHLYFYWYRQILGQKVEFLVSFYNNEISEKSEIFDDQFSVERPDGSNFTLKIRSTKLEDSAMYFCASSVINRGLKPGANVLTFGAGSRLTVL.